Here is one T cell receptor (beta chain) with its context. This specimen belongs to a study of blood T cell repertoires in COVID-19. Profiling relied on immunoSEQ multiplex PCR, and the TCRdb table lists in-frame clones only, not all of them. The table lists about 470,000 clones, about nine tenths of them singletons. Trimming shortened V by 5 bases and J by 6 bases, and 16 bases separated the two germline ends. This CDR3 is built from 14 residues. Per the germline V gene, CDR1 is SEHNR and CDR2 is FQNEAQ (reference sequence). The source material was PBMCs or T cells enriched from blood (not recorded which). V and J are TRBV7-9 and TRBJ2-5, with D tentatively TRBD2 (6 bases). The clonotype was recovered from a woman in her late teens or twenties who had recovered from COVID-19. The CDR3: CASSPGGTKKTQYF. In nucleotides, the CDR3 is TGTGCCAGCAGCCCCGGAGGGACCAAGAAGACCCAGTACTTC.